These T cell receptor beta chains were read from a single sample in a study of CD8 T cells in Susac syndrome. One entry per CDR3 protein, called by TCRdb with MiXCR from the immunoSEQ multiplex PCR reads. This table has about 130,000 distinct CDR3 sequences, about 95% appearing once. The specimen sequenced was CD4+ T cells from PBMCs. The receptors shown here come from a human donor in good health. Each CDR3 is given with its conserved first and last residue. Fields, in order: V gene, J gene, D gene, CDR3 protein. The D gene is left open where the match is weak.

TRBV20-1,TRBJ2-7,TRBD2,CSARTSGMPYEQYF
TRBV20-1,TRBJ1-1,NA,CSAPPQRRMNTEAFF
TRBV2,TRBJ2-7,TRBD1,CASDGQGGISYEQYF
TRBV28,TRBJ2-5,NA,CASTGIRTQYF
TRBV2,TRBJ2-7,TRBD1,CASREGQGPFYEQYF
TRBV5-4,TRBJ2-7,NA,CASSFQGSSYEQYF
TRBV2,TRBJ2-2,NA,CASRTGTSTGELFF
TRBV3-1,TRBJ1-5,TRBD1,CASSQSRGPDNQPQHF
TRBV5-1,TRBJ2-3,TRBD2,CASRWAGETDTQYF
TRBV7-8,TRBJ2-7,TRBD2,CASSSLGLADYEQYF
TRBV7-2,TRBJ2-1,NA,CASSPQYLGGDEQFF
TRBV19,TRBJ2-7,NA,CASSSGVEQYF
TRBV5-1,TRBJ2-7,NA,CARGPYEQYF
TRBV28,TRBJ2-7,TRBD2,CASSAGDDYEQYF
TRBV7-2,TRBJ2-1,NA,CASSLALSGQFF
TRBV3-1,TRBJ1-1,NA,CASIRSGGTEAFF
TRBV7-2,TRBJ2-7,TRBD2,CASSSLAGVTYEQYF
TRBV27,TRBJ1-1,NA,CASREIGERTEAFF
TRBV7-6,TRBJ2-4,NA,CASSLEAGVQNIQYF
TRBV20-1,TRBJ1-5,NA,CSARKGVNQPQHF
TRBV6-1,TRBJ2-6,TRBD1,CATRLTGASSGANVLTF
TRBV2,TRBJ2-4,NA,CASSEISIQYF
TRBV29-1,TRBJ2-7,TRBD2,CSVGLAGDEQYF
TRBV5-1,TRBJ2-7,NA,CASSLSPTSGEQYF
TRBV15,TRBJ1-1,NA,CATARDVEYEAFF
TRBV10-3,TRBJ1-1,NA,CAISGGGVDEAFF
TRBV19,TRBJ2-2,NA,CASSIFPANTGELFF
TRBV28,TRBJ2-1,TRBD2,CASSPPGLVGEQFF
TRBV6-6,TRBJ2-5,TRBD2,CASIPQGGLAETQYF
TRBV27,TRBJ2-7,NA,CASSPDPSGFYEQYF
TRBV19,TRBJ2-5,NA,CASHGGNEETQYF
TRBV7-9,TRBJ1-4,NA,CASSLRTASNEKLFF
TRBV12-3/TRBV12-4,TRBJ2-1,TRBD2,CASSLDPKRENEQFF
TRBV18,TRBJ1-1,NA,CASSLVMGAMNTEAFF
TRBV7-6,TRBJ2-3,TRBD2,CASSPTSGTSTDTQYF
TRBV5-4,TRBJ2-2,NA,CASSLDLGNTGELFF
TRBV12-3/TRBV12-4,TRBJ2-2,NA,CASSFVGARGELFF
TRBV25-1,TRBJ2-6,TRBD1,CASTTGTGKHSEANVLTF
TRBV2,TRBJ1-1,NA,CASSDLGGNTEAFF